The entry below gives a single T cell receptor beta chain sequence along with its context. The source of the sample is a study of blood T cell repertoires in COVID-19. Across the study: COVID-19 samples, acute and convalescent, were from the United States, Italy and Spain. Sources were T cells, B-cell-depleted T cells, or PBMCs; the material itself was cDNA or gDNA.

CDR1 and CDR2 from the germline V gene are MDHEN and SYDVKM. The CDR3 totals 13 residues. V lost 5 bases, J lost 4 bases, and 4 bases stayed unmatched. In the original workflow: The authors estimated nucleated cell counts from reference gene primer amplification. Only in-frame clones appear in the TCRdb table, and some are missing; sequencing was by immunoSEQ multiplex PCR. V and J calls and clone size come straight from that table; D and trimming were deduced from the DNA. The profile covers 260,000 or so clones, with around 90% appearing a single time and over 8% taken by the ten largest. The rearrangement uses TRBV28 and TRBJ1-2, with TRBD1 identical over 7 bases. The source of this sequence is a young man with active or convalescent COVID-19. The sequencing input was peripheral blood. The CDR3: CASSPRTGYGYTF. The CDR3 coding sequence is TGTGCCAGCAGTCCCCGGACAGGCTATGGCTACACCTTC.